The 15 T cell receptor beta chains presented below share a single source sample, sequenced in a study of blood T cell repertoires in COVID-19. Profiling relied on immunoSEQ multiplex PCR, and the TCRdb table lists in-frame clones only, not all of them. The profile shows about 340,000 clones, about 87% of them singletons. Sequenced: peripheral blood. The receptors originated from a woman in her 50s with COVID-19, enrolled during active disease.

The CDR3 nucleotides are TGTGCCAGCAGTCGCCCTCCTCGGGCAGGGGGCTTTAACACTGAAGCTTTCTTT. This gives the protein CASSRPPRAGGFNTEAFF. The V gene is TRBV27, the J gene TRBJ1-1; TRBD1 matches at 8 bases. The CDR3 consists of 18 residues. Germline values: CDR1 MNHEY, CDR2 SMNVEV (reference sequence). Trimming removed 5 bases from V and 2 bases from J; junction bases left unmatched: 16.

This rearrangement joins TRBV29-1 to TRBJ2-5; 9 nucleotides match TRBD1. This CDR3 is built from 13 residues. CDR1 SQVTM and CDR2 ANQGSEA come from the germline V gene. Trimming at V came to 7 bases and at J to 3 bases, leaving 6 bases not matched to a gene. This CDR3 is CSGRTGAKETQYF. The CDR3 nucleotides are TGCAGCGGGAGGACAGGGGCAAAAGAGACCCAGTACTTC.

The chain links TRBV4-1 to TRBJ2-7; possible D gene TRBD1, 6 bases. Germline CDR1 reads MGHRA; CDR2 reads YSYEKL. The CDR3 spans 16 residues. Trimming shortened V by 1 base and J by 1 base, and 14 bases separated the two germline ends. The CDR3 protein is CASSQALRQVSYEQYF. The CDR3, as DNA: TGCGCCAGCAGCCAAGCCCTGAGACAGGTTTCCTACGAGCAGTACTTC.

The chain uses TRBV19 and TRBJ2-7; no reliable D call. The V gene's germline CDR1 is LNHDA and CDR2 SQIVND (reference sequence). Trimming removed 3 bases from V and 2 bases from J, with 8 bases in between. The CDR3 runs to 13 residues. This CDR3 reads CASSMGLAYEQYF. For the CDR3, the DNA is TGTGCCAGTAGTATGGGCCTTGCCTACGAGCAGTACTTC. Full variable domain (rest looked up from reference TRBV19 and TRBJ2-7): DGGITQSPKYLFRKEGQNVTLSCEQNLNHDAMYWYRQDPGQGLRLIYYSQIVNDFQKGDIAEGYSVSREKKESFPLTVTSAQKNPTAFYLCASSMGLAYEQYFGPGTRLTVT.

This sequence joins TRBV7-8 and TRBJ1-6; D is perhaps TRBD1 (6 bases). The CDR3 has 14 residues. Trimming cost V 7 bases and J 9 bases, with 16 bases left between them. In germline, CDR1 is SGHVS, CDR2 FQNEAQ. The CDR3 is CASTLGSRGSPLHF. The DNA of the CDR3 is TGTGCCAGCACCCTAGGATCCAGGGGTTCACCCCTCCACTTT.

The J gene is TRBJ2-3, the V gene TRBV13, with 10 bases matching TRBD1. The V segment lost 5 bases and the J segment 4 bases; nucleotides outside the gene matches: 3. Germline values: CDR1 PRHDT, CDR2 FYEKMQ (reference sequence). The CDR3 has 14 amino acids. CDR3 region: CASSHGQGADTQYF. The CDR3 nucleotides are TGTGCCAGCAGCCATGGACAGGGGGCAGATACGCAGTATTTT.

The rearrangement joins TRBV7-8 to TRBJ1-1; 11 positions agree with TRBD1. The germline V gene has CDR1 SGHVS and CDR2 FQNEAQ. After removal of 1 base from V and 14 bases from J, the junction contained 12 bases not matched to a gene. This CDR3 contains 15 residues. CDR3 in DNA: TGTGCCAGCAGCTTAGGGGGGACAGGGGGAATTACCCCCTTCTTT. Translation: CASSLGGTGGITPFF.

This chain uses TRBV19 with TRBJ2-1; D remains unclear. Trimming pared 3 bases from V and 4 bases from J, leaving 4 bases between. Germline-derived CDR1 and CDR2 are LNHDA and SQIVND (reference sequence). This CDR3 contains 12 residues. The CDR3 region has the DNA TGTGCCAGTAGTATCAATTACAATGAGCAGTTCTTC. Amino acid sequence: CASSINYNEQFF.

This chain joins TRBV2 and TRBJ2-4, with 8 nucleotides matching TRBD2. The CDR3 has 15 residues. V trimming: 7 bases; J trimming: 5 bases; junction bases outside the gene matches: 10. CDR1 SNHLY and CDR2 FYNNEI come from the germline V gene. CDR3 residues: CASIRETSAENIQYF. CDR3 sequence (DNA): TGTGCCAGCATTCGAGAGACTAGCGCGGAAAACATTCAGTACTTC.

The chain recombines TRBV27 with TRBJ2-7; D ambiguous. V was trimmed by 1 base and J by 3 bases, leaving 16 bases between them. Germline V gene sequence: CDR1 MNHEY, CDR2 SMNVEV (reference sequence). There are 16 residues in the CDR3. CDR3 region: CASSLYPLGFGYEQYF. The CDR3 DNA is TGTGCCAGCAGTTTATACCCCCTAGGATTCGGCTACGAGCAGTACTTC.

The CDR3 loop is CASSRDGTANYGYTF. The CDR3 bases are TGTGCCAGCAGTCGCGACGGAACAGCTAACTATGGCTACACCTTC. The V and J genes are TRBV6-5 and TRBJ1-2; unclear D gene. Germline CDR1 and CDR2: MNHEY and SVGAGI. CDR3 length: 15 amino acids. With 5 bases removed from V and 0 bases from J, the gap between germline ends came to 13 bases.

The genes are TRBV25-1 and TRBJ1-1, with 7 positions matching TRBD1. Germline V gene sequence: CDR1 MGHDK, CDR2 SYGVNS. The CDR3 spans 15 residues. Trimming removed 4 bases from V and 0 bases from J; junction bases left unmatched: 5. This chain's CDR3 is CASSVLGTVNTEAFF. The CDR3 bases are TGTGCCAGCAGTGTATTAGGGACAGTGAACACTGAAGCTTTCTTT.

This rearrangement joins TRBV7-6 to TRBJ1-5, with a possible D match to TRBD1 (6 bases). The CDR3 runs to 15 residues. Germline-derived CDR1 and CDR2 are SGHVS and FNYEAQ. V was pared by 5 bases and J by 7 bases, with 18 bases between. In DNA, the CDR3 is TGTGCCAGCAGCCCGACCGGGGGGGGGCGGCAGCCCCAGCATTTT. It encodes CASSPTGGGRQPQHF.

With respect to this clone: The junction departs from germline at one end; a sequencing error may be responsible. The chain combines TRBV9 with TRBJ1-2, with D tentatively TRBD1 (5 bases). Germline V gene data show CDR1 as SGDLS and CDR2 as YYNGEE. The CDR3 sequence is 13 residues long. The CDR3 DNA is TGTGCCAGCAGCGCACCGGGACTGGATATGGTGAGCTTC. It is translated as CASSAPGLDMVSF.

This chain links TRBV4-3 with TRBJ2-5; TRBD1 might be the D (6 bases). The CDR3 loop spans 15 amino acids. The V end lost 0 bases, the J end lost 7 bases, and 15 bases lay between the germline ends. Germline CDR1 reads LGHNA; CDR2 reads YSLEER. CDR3 protein: CASSQDSTGRVTQYF. Written as DNA, the CDR3 is TGCGCCAGCAGCCAAGATTCTACAGGGCGGGTGACCCAGTACTTC.